This TCR beta chain originates from a study of Ad26.COV2.S vaccination and SARS-CoV-2 variants. Study-level information: Donor was in the COV1001 Ad26.COV2.S trial arm. Study-level points and caveats: Researchers reported similar non-spike TCR breadth in vaccine and placebo recipients.

Sequencing used immunoSEQ multiplex PCR; TCRdb keeps in-frame clones, though not all of them. There are around 240,000 clones in the sample; approximately 88% occur only once, and around 10% lies in the top ten. Treatment noted: some 20 received Ad26.COV2.S at low or high dose, single or two shots; several received placebo; per-sample allocation not given. Sampling occurred on day 63 after the first vaccine or placebo injection. Wuhan-strain spike was delivered by a replication-incompetent Ad26 vector. Remarks on this clone: Its antigen is undetermined.

The clonotype comes from a person aged 18 to 59 who received the Ad26.COV2.S COVID-19 vaccine or a placebo. Here the sequenced sample was peripheral blood, taken in a trial of Ad26.COV2.S vaccine versus placebo.

The CDR3 sequence is CSVEVQQRELFF. CDR3 in DNA: TGCAGCGTTGAAGTGCAACAAAGGGAGCTGTTTTTT. The chain uses TRBV29-1 and TRBJ2-2; D gene unclear. This CDR3 contains 12 residues. The germline gives CDR1 SQVTM, CDR2 ANQGSEA. Trimming shortened V by 1 base and J by 9 bases, and 9 bases separated the two germline ends.